This T cell receptor (beta chain) was sequenced for a study of CD8 T cells in ankylosing spondylitis. Study-wide findings and caveats: Among TCR beta sequences, a motif of roughly 8 highly homologous variants appeared characteristic of ankylosing spondylitis blood.

TCRdb itself ran the 5' RACE reads through MiXCR, one entry per CDR3 protein. The repertoire has about 700,000 distinct CDR3 sequences, roughly 19% of them found once; the top ten carry around a fifth. Comments on this clonotype: Its target is not known.

Sequencing input: blood, either unsorted or a sorted T cell fraction (not recorded which). This clonotype was obtained from a male donor with ankylosing spondylitis.

CDR3 loop: CASSSPERAKNIQYF. The CDR3 DNA is TGTGCCAGCAGCTCCCCGGAACGGGCCAAAAACATTCAGTACTTC. The chain joins TRBV7-9 to TRBJ2-4; D gene uncertain. The germline CDR1 and CDR2 sequences are SEHNR and FQNEAQ (reference sequence). The CDR3 sequence is 15 residues long. V lost 4 bases, J lost 1 base, and 11 bases lay in between. Filled out from reference TRBV7-9 and TRBJ2-4, the complete variable domain reads DTGVSQNPRHKITKRGQNVTFRCDPISEHNRLYWYRQTLGQGPEFLTYFQNEAQLEKSRLLSDRFSAERPKGSFSTLEIQRTEQGDSAMYLCASSSPERAKNIQYFGAGTRLSVL.